A selection of T cell receptor beta chains follows, all from one sample in a study of a mutant IDH1 vaccine in newly diagnosed glioma. The assay was immunoSEQ multiplex PCR, and TCRdb's table has in-frame clones only and misses some. The sample gives under 35,000 clones, more than 60% of which show up once; roughly 7.8% is in the top ten. The antigens for these receptors are not known. Source: PBMCs, taken from a glioma patient whose treatment included an IDH1 peptide vaccine. Source of these receptors: a man aged 45 to 65 with glioma. Both conserved end residues are part of each CDR3. A D gene is named only where the DNA matches it firmly. Not all rows give a size; the values are once, few, many and, for expanded clones, a class.

D gene	clone size	V gene	J gene	CDR3 protein	CDR3 DNA
.	.	TRBV6-4	TRBJ1-1	CASSPSKQARGTEAFF	TGTGCCAGCAGTCCCTCGAAACAGGCCAGGGGCACTGAAGCTTTCTTT
TRBD1	.	TRBV10-3	TRBJ2-2	CAIRPGTEGTGELFF	TGTGCCATCAGGCCGGGGACAGAGGGCACCGGGGAGCTGTTTTTT
.	.	TRBV14	TRBJ1-2	CASSHVGNYGYTF	TGTGCCAGCAGCCACGTAGGGAACTATGGCTACACCTTC
.	.	TRBV9	TRBJ2-3	CASSKWAGGGGTDTQYF	TGTGCCAGCTCAAAATGGGCTGGGGGGGGCGGCACAGATACGCAGTATTTT
.	.	TRBV27	TRBJ2-7	CASSYFGGANYEQYF	TGTGCCAGCAGTTACTTTGGGGGCGCAAACTACGAGCAGTACTTC
.	.	TRBV5-1	TRBJ1-2	CASSLPSPGGDGYTF	TGCGCCAGCAGCTTGCCTTCACCTGGAGGTGATGGCTACACCTTC
.	once	TRBV14	TRBJ2-3	CASSQKAGTDTQYF	TGTGCCAGCAGCCAAAAAGCTGGCACAGATACGCAGTATTTT
.	.	TRBV2	TRBJ2-5	CASSSRGGDSHLRETQYF	TGTGCCAGCAGTTCCCGGGGGGGGGACAGCCACCTCCGAGAGACCCAGTACTTC
.	.	TRBV7-9	TRBJ1-2	CASSLGRDGYTF	TGTGCCAGCAGCTTAGGTCGGGATGGCTACACCTTC
.	.	TRBV10-3	TRBJ1-3	CASGSIGSGNTIYF	TGTGCCAGCGGATCCATAGGTTCTGGAAACACCATATATTTT
.	once	TRBV5-1	TRBJ1-3	CATGRDPGNTIYF	TGCGCCACAGGGCGGGACCCTGGAAACACCATATATTTT
.	.	TRBV9	TRBJ2-2	CASSEVAVNGELFF	TGTGCCAGCAGCGAAGTAGCCGTAAACGGGGAGCTGTTTTTT
.	few	TRBV28	TRBJ2-7	CASSLYAGNEQYF	TGTGCCAGCAGTTTATATGCAGGGAACGAGCAGTACTTC
.	.	TRBV6-5	TRBJ1-1	CASSYRNTEAFF	TGTGCCAGCAGTTACCGGAACACTGAAGCTTTCTTT
.	.	TRBV19	TRBJ1-5	CASSLDQIRNQPQHF	TGTGCCAGTAGTTTGGACCAGATCCGCAATCAGCCCCAGCATTTT
.	.	TRBV7-6	TRBJ2-5	CASSLVDYGETQYF	TGTGCCAGCAGCTTAGTAGACTACGGGGAGACCCAGTACTTC
TRBD2	.	TRBV9	TRBJ2-1	CASSPVGSGTFYNEQFF	TGTGCCAGCAGCCCTGTGGGGAGCGGGACCTTCTACAATGAGCAGTTCTTC